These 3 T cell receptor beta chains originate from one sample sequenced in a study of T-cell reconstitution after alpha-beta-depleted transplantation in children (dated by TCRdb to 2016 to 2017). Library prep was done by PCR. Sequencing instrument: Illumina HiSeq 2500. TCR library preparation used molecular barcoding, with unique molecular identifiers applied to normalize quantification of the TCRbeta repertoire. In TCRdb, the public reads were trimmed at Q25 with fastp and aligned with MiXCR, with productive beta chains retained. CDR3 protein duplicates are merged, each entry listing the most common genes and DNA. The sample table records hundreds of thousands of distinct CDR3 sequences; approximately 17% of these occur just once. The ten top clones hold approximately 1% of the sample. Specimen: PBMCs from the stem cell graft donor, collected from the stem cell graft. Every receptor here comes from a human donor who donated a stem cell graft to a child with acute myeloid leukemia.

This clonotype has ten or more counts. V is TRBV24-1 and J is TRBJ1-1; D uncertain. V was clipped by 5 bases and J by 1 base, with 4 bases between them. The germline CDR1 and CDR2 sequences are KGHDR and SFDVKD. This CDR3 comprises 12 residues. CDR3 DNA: TGTGCCACCAGTGTGGGGAACACTGAAGCTTTCTTT. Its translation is CATSVGNTEAFF.

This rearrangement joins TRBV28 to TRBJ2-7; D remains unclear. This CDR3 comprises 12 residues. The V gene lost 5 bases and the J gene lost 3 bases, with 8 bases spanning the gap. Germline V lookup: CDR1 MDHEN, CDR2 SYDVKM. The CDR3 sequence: CASSASGYEQYV. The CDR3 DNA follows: TGTGCCAGCAGTGCGTCAGGCTACGAGCAGTACGTC.

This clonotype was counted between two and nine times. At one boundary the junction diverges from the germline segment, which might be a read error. CDR3 DNA: TGCTGTGCTAGCGTTGCGGCCGGTGGGGCTCCCTACGAGCAGTACTTC. This sequence encodes CCASVAAGGAPYEQYF. This rearrangement joins TRBV20-1 to TRBJ2-7; D may be TRBD2 (6 bases). Per germline, CDR1 DFQATT and CDR2 SNEGSKA (reference sequence). The CDR3 extends over 16 amino acids.